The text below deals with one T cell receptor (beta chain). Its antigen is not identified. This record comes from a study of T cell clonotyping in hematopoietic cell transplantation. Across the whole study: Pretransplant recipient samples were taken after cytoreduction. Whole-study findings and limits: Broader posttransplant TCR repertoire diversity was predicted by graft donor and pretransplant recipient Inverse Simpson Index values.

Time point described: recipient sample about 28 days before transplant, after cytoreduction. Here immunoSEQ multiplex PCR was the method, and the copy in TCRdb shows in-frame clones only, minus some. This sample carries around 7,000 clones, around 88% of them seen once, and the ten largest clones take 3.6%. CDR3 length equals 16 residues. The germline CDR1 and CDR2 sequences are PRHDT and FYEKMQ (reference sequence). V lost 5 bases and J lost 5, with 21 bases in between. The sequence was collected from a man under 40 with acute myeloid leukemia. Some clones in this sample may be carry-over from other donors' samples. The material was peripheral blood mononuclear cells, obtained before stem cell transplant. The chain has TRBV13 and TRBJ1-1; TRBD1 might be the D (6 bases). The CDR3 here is CASSPKGGRQRTEAFF. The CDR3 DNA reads TGTGCCAGCAGCCCTAAAGGGGGGCGGCAGCGGACTGAAGCTTTCTTT.